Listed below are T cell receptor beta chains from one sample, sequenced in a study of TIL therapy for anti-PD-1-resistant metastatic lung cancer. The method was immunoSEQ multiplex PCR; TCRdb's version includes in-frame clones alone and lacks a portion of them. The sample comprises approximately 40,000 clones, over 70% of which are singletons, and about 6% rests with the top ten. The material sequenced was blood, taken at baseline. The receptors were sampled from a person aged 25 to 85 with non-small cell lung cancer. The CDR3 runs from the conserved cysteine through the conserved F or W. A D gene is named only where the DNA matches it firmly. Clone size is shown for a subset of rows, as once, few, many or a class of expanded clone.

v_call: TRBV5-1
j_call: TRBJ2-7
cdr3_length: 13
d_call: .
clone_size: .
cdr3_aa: CASSLGRAYEQYF
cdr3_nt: TGCGCCAGCAGCTTAGGAAGGGCCTACGAGCAGTACTTC

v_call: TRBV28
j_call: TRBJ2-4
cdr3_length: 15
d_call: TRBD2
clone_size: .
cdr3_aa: CASSTTSVGKNIQYF
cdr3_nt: TGTGCCAGCAGTACGACTAGCGTCGGCAAAAACATTCAGTACTTC

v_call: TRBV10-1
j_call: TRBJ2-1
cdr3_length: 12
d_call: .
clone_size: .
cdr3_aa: CASPPGKYEQFF
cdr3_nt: TGCGCCAGCCCTCCTGGGAAGTATGAGCAGTTCTTC

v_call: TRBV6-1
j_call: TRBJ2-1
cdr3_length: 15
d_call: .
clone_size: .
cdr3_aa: CATWARDGEYNEQFF
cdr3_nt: TGTGCCACCTGGGCCCGGGACGGAGAATACAATGAGCAGTTCTTC

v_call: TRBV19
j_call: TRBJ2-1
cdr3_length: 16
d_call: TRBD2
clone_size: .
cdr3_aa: CASSLITSGLYNEQFF
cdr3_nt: TGTGCCAGTAGTCTCATTACTAGCGGTTTATACAATGAGCAGTTCTTC

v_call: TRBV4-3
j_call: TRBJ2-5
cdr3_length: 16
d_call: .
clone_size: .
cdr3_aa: CASSQDTFPLGETQYF
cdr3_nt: TGCGCCAGCAGCCAAGACACTTTCCCGTTGGGGGAGACCCAGTACTTC

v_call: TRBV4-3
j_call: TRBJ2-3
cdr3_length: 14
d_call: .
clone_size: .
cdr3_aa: CASSQVLRGDTQYF
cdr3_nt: TGCGCCAGCAGCCAAGTCCTTCGCGGGGATACGCAGTATTTT

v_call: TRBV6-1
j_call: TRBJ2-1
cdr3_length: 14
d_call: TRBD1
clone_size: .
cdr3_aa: CASSAGTGMYEQFF
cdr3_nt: TGTGCCAGCAGTGCCGGGACAGGGATGTATGAGCAGTTCTTC

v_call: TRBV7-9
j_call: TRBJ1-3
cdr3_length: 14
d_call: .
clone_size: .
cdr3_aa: CASSFSGTGNTIYF
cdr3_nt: TGTGCCAGCAGCTTTTCAGGGACTGGAAACACCATATATTTT

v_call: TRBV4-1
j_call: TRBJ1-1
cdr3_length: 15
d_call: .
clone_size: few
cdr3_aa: CASSRPLKGNTEAFF
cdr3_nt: TGCGCCAGCAGCCGTCCCCTCAAGGGGAACACTGAAGCTTTCTTT

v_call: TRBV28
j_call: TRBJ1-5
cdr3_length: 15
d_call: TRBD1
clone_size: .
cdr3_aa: CASTRPGQNNQPQHF
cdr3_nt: TGTGCCAGCACCAGACCGGGACAGAACAATCAGCCCCAGCATTTT

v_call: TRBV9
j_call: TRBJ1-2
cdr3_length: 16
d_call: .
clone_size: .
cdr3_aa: CASSVATGGGNYGYTF
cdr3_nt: TGTGCCAGCAGCGTAGCTACGGGGGGCGGGAACTATGGCTACACCTTC

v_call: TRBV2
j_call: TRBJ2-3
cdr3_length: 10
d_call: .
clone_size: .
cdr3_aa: CATWTDTQYF
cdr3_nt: TGTGCCACATGGACGGATACGCAGTATTTT

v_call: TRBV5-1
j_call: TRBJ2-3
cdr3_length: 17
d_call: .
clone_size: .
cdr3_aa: CASSPPTGDTDTDTQYF
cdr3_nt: TGCGCCAGCAGCCCCCCGACGGGGGACACCGATACAGATACGCAGTATTTT

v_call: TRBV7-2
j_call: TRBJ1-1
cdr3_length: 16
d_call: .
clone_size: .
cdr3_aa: CASSLEGLRGGTEAFF
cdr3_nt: TGTGCCAGCAGCTTAGAAGGGTTGCGGGGAGGAACTGAAGCTTTCTTT

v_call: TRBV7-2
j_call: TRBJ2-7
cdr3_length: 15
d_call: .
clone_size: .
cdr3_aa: CASNWGHLISYEQYF
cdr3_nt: TGTGCCAGCAACTGGGGACACCTCATCTCCTACGAGCAGTACTTC

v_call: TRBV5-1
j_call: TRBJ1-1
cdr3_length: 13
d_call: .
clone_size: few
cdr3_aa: CASSLAGRREAFF
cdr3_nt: TGCGCCAGCAGCTTGGCCGGACGGCGTGAAGCTTTCTTT

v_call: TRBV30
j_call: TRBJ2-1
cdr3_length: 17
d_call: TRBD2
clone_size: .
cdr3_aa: CAWLEKSGTRDYNEQFF
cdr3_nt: TGTGCCTGGTTAGAAAAATCCGGGACTAGGGACTACAATGAGCAGTTCTTC

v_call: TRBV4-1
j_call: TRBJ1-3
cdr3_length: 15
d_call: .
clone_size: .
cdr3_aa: CASSPSGTFGNTIYF
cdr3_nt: TGCGCCAGCAGCCCCTCCGGGACGTTCGGAAACACCATATATTTT

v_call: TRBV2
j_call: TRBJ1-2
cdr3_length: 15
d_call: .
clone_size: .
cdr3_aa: CASSEAGRKSHGYTF
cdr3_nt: TGTGCCAGCAGTGAGGCAGGGAGAAAGAGTCATGGCTACACCTTC

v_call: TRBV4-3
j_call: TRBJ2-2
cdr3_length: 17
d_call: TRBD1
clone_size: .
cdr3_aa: CASSLLGTVTNTGELFF
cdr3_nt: TGCGCCAGCAGCCTACTTGGGACAGTAACGAACACCGGGGAGCTGTTTTTT

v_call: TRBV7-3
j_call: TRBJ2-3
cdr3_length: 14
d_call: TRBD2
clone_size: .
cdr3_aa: CASSSSGVTDTQYF
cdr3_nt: TGTGCCAGCAGCTCTAGCGGGGTGACAGATACGCAGTATTTT

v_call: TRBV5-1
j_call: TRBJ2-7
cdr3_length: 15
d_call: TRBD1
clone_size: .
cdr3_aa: CASSSGTALIYEQYF
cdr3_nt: TGCGCCAGCAGCTCCGGGACAGCACTAATCTACGAGCAGTACTTC

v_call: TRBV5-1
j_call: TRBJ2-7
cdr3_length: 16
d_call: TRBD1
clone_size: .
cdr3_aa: CASSLALRDRAYEQYF
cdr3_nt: TGCGCCAGCAGCTTGGCTCTGCGGGACAGGGCCTACGAGCAGTACTTC

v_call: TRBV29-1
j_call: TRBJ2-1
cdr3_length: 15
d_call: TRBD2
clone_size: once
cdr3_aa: CSVEDRAGGKNEQFF
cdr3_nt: TGCAGCGTTGAAGATCGAGCGGGGGGGAAGAATGAGCAGTTCTTC

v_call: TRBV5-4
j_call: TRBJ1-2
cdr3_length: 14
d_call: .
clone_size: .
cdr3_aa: CASSLAGQNYGYTF
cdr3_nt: TGTGCCAGCAGCTTGGCCGGTCAGAACTATGGCTACACCTTC

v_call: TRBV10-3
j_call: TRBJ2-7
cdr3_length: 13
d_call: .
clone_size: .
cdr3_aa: CAISGGDSGEQYF
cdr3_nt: TGTGCCATCAGTGGGGGGGACTCTGGAGAGCAGTACTTC

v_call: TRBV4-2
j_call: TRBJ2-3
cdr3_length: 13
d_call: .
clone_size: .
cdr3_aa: CASSQEGADTQYF
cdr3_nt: TGTGCCAGCAGCCAAGAAGGAGCAGATACGCAGTATTTT

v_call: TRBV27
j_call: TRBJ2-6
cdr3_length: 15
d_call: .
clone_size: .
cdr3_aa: CASSLSYSGANVLTF
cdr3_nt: TGTGCCAGCAGTTTATCTTACTCTGGGGCCAACGTCCTGACTTTC

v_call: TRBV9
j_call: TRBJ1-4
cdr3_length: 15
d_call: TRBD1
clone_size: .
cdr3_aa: CASSGRQGGNEKLFF
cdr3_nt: TGTGCCAGCAGCGGCCGACAGGGCGGGAACGAAAAACTGTTTTTT

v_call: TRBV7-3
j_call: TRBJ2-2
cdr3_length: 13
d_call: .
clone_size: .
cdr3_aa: CASSLVLTGELFF
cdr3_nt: TGTGCCAGCAGCTTAGTCCTTACCGGGGAGCTGTTTTTT

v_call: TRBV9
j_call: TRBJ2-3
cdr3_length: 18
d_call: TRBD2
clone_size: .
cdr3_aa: CASSERDGGGTHTDTQYF
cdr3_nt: TGTGCCAGCAGCGAGCGAGACGGCGGGGGGACGCACACAGATACGCAGTATTTT

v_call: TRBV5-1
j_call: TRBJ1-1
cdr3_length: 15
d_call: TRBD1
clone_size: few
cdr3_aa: CASSRGTGYDTEAFF
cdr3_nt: TGCGCCAGCAGCCGTGGGACAGGGTACGACACTGAAGCTTTCTTT

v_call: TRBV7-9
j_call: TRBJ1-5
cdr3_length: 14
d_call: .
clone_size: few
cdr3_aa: CASSLSGANQPQHF
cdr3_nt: TGTGCCAGCAGCTTATCAGGGGCCAATCAGCCCCAGCATTTT

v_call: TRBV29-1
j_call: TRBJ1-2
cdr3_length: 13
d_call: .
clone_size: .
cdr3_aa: CSAGGDSNYGYTF
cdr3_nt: TGCAGCGCTGGGGGAGACAGTAACTATGGCTACACCTTC

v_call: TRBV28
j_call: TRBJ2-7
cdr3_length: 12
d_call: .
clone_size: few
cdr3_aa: CASSLMAYEQYF
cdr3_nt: TGTGCCAGCAGTTTAATGGCCTACGAGCAGTACTTC

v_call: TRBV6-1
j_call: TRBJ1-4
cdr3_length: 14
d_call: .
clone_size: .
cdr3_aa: CASSRGTIGEKLFF
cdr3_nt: TGTGCCAGCAGTAGGGGTACGATTGGGGAAAAACTGTTTTTT

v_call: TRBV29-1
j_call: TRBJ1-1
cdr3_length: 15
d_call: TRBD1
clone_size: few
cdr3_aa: CSVSVLGTGNTEAFF
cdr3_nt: TGCAGCGTTTCCGTCCTAGGGACAGGGAACACTGAAGCTTTCTTT

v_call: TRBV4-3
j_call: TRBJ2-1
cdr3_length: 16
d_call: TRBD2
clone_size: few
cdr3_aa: CASSQGTSGRANEQFF
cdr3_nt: TGCGCCAGCAGCCAAGGGACTAGCGGGAGGGCCAATGAGCAGTTCTTC

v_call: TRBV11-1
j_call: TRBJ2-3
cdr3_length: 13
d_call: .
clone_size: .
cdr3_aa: CASSFQSTDTQYF
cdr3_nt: TGTGCCAGCAGCTTTCAGAGCACAGATACGCAGTATTTT

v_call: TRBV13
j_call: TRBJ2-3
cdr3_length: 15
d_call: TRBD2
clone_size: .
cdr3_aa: CASSSAGVVTDTQYF
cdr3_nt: TGTGCCAGCAGTTCCGCGGGGGTAGTGACAGATACGCAGTATTTT

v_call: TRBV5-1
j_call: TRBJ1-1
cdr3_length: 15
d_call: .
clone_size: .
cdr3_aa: CASSFLTGSITEAFF
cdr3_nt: TGCGCCAGCAGCTTCCTTACCGGGAGTATCACTGAAGCTTTCTTT

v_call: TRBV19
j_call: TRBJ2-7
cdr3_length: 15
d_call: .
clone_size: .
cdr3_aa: CASRVQGWDTYEQYF
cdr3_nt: TGTGCCAGTAGGGTACAGGGTTGGGATACCTACGAGCAGTACTTC

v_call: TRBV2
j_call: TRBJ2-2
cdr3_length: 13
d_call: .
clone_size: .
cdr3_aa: CAMHVTRAGELFF
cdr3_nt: TGTGCCATGCATGTGACCCGGGCCGGGGAGCTGTTTTTT

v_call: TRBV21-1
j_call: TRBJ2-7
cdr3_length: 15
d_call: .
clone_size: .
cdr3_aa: CASSKGRGPGYEQYF
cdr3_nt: TGTGCCAGCAGCAAAGGTCGGGGGCCTGGCTACGAGCAGTACTTC

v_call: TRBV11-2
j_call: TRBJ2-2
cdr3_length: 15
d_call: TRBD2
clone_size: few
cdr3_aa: CASSLGAGNTGELFF
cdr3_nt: TGTGCCAGCAGCTTAGGAGCGGGAAACACCGGGGAGCTGTTTTTT

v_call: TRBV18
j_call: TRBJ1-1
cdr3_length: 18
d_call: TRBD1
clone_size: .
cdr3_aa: CASSREGGQGAGDFGAFF
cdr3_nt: TGTGCCAGCTCACGTGAAGGAGGACAGGGGGCTGGAGACTTTGGAGCTTTCTTT

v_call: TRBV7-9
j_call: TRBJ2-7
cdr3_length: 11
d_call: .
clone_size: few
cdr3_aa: CASSLTNEQYF
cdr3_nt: TGTGCCAGCAGCTTGACTAACGAGCAGTACTTC

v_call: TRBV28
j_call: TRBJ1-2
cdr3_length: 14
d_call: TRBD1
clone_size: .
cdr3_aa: CASSSRGTGYGYTF
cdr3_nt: TGTGCCAGCTCCTCGAGGGGGACAGGATATGGCTACACCTTC